Below, 29 T cell receptor beta chains from the same sample are listed, as sequenced in a study of PD-1 blockade in classical Hodgkin lymphoma. Relapse was seen in all patients after autologous stem cell transplantation, and brentuximab vedotin exposure was variable. Only in-frame clones appear in the TCRdb table, and some are missing; sequencing was by immunoSEQ multiplex PCR. The data contain under 40,000 clones, roughly four fifths of them singletons. The source material was peripheral blood mononuclear cells (PBMCs), sampled at baseline. Receptor source: a human donor with classical Hodgkin lymphoma.

This chain uses TRBV27 with TRBJ1-1; D may be TRBD1 (6 bases). The V gene lost 3 bases and the J gene lost 0 bases, with 17 bases spanning the gap. Germline V lookup: CDR1 MNHEY, CDR2 SMNVEV (reference sequence). This CDR3 is built from 17 residues. Here the CDR3 reads CASSFVRWGHLNTEAFF. The CDR3 nucleotides are TGTGCCAGCAGTTTTGTTCGTTGGGGACATTTGAACACTGAAGCTTTCTTT.

This chain links TRBV10-3 with TRBJ1-1; D perhaps matches TRBD1 (5 bases). The CDR3 length is 13 residues. The V end lost 3 bases, the J end lost 4 bases, and 9 bases lay between the germline ends. Looked up from germline, CDR1 is ENHRY and CDR2 is SYGVKD. CDR3 in DNA: TGTGCCATCAGTGACCAGGGTTCCACTGAAGCTTTCTTT. It is translated as CAISDQGSTEAFF.

The chain carries TRBV4-2 and TRBJ2-7; D not certain. Trimming removed 1 base at V and 1 base at J, with 11 bases between. The CDR3 loop spans 15 amino acids. Germline CDR1 and CDR2: LGHNA and YNFKEQ. CDR3 DNA: TGTGCCAGCAGCCAAGTATCTGGGGTATCCTACGAGCAGTACTTC. As protein: CASSQVSGVSYEQYF.

The V call is TRBV28, the J call TRBJ1-2; 7 nucleotides match TRBD1. Per germline, CDR1 MDHEN and CDR2 SYDVKM. The ends lost 4 bases at V and 2 bases at J; junction bases unmatched: 1. CDR3 size: 13 residues. The CDR3 nucleotides are TGTGCCAGCAGTTCGACAGGGAACTATGGCTACACCTTC. This sequence encodes CASSSTGNYGYTF.

This sequence joins TRBV21-1 and TRBJ2-1. TRBV21-1 is given as a pseudogene. This CDR3 has 15 residues. The CDR3 sequence: CASLLAGRSYNEQFF. CDR3 bases: TGTGCCAGCCTCTTGGCAGGACGGTCGTACAATGAGCAGTTCTTC.

The J gene is TRBJ2-1, the V gene TRBV6-5; possible D gene TRBD1, 6 bases. The V gene lost 7 bases and the J gene lost 6 bases, with 16 bases spanning the gap. The CDR3 extends over 14 amino acids. Germline CDR1 reads MNHEY; CDR2 reads SVGAGI. The CDR3 spells CASTPTGHRNEQFF. CDR3 bases: TGTGCCAGCACCCCGACAGGCCACCGCAATGAGCAGTTCTTC.

This chain links TRBV28 with TRBJ2-4; a weak D match, TRBD1 (5 bases). Per the germline V gene, CDR1 is MDHEN and CDR2 is SYDVKM. The CDR3 extends over 17 amino acids. Trimming took off 3 bases at V and 8 bases at J, with 23 bases between the two ends. The CDR3 loop reads CASSFISGRPDADIQYF. CDR3 nucleotide sequence: TGTGCCAGCAGTTTCATTTCAGGGCGGCCGGACGCGGACATTCAGTACTTC.

This sequence joins TRBV5-4 and TRBJ2-3; 9 bases map to TRBD1. This CDR3 region has 17 residues. V shed 3 bases and J 2 bases; nucleotides not matched to a gene: 10. Germline CDR1 SGHNT, CDR2 YYREEE (reference sequence). CDR3 nucleotides: TGTGCCAGCAGCTCATCGAACAGGGGGCCATCCACAGATACGCAGTATTTT. Its protein is CASSSSNRGPSTDTQYF.

The CDR3 nucleotides read TGCAGCGTTGAGGGGGACAGAATTCATAAAAATCAGCCCCAGCATTTT. This encodes CSVEGDRIHKNQPQHF. This chain links TRBV29-1 with TRBJ1-5; 7 nucleotides align to TRBD1. This CDR3 has 16 amino acids. Losses at the gene ends were 3 bases for V and 4 bases for J; bases not matched to a gene: 12. Germline-derived CDR1 and CDR2 are SQVTM and ANQGSEA.

The rearrangement links TRBV12-5 to TRBJ2-1; D is perhaps TRBD1 (5 bases). The germline V gene has CDR1 LGHNT and CDR2 FRNRAP. The CDR3 length is 14 residues. The V and J ends lost 7 bases and 7 bases respectively, with 17 bases between them. The CDR3 DNA reads as TGTGCTAGTGCCCCCAGGGTGTTTTATAATGAGCAGTTCTTC. This sequence encodes CASAPRVFYNEQFF.

The rearrangement uses TRBV19 and TRBJ2-1, with unresolved D. The CDR3 extends over 16 amino acids. Trimming removed 3 bases at V and 4 bases at J, with 16 bases between. The germline V gene has CDR1 LNHDA and CDR2 SQIVND (reference sequence). This CDR3 reads CASSIGPQTPYNEQFF. In DNA form, the CDR3 reads TGTGCCAGTAGTATCGGTCCCCAGACGCCTTACAATGAGCAGTTCTTC.

The chain has TRBV7-2 and TRBJ2-1; TRBD1 aligns across 8 bases. The CDR3 sequence is 14 residues long. The junction had 3 bases not matched to a gene; V was cut back by 0 bases and J by 8 bases. Germline V lookup: CDR1 SGHTA, CDR2 FQGNSA. The CDR3 nucleotides are TGTGCCAGCAGCTTAGCACAGGGGGAGCATGAGCAGTTCTTC. Its protein product is CASSLAQGEHEQFF.

The gene calls are TRBV28 and TRBJ1-2; the match to TRBD1 covers 8 bases. The germline V gene encodes CDR1 MDHEN and CDR2 SYDVKM. V lost 5 bases and J lost 4; bases outside the gene matches: 6. This CDR3 is built from 14 residues. The DNA for the CDR3 is TGTGCCAGCAGTGGGACGGGACAGGTCTATGGCTACACCTTC. This gives the protein CASSGTGQVYGYTF.

This chain links TRBV7-2 with TRBJ2-1, with D possibly TRBD1 on 6 matching bases. Germline lookup yields CDR1 SGHTA and CDR2 FQGNSA. The CDR3 is made up of 13 amino acids. The V end lost 3 bases, the J end lost 4 bases, and 7 bases lay between the germline ends. The CDR3 bases are TGTGCCAGCAGCTTCGGACAGTACAATGAGCAGTTCTTC. This gives the protein CASSFGQYNEQFF.

In regard to this clone: Distinct nucleotide sequences in the sample also encode this CDR3. The genes are TRBV7-6 and TRBJ2-5; D unclear. Germline CDR1 and CDR2: SGHVS and FNYEAQ. This CDR3 has 13 residues. Trimming left V 1 base short and J 2 bases short, with 5 bases between. The CDR3 nucleotides are TGTGCCAGCAGCTTAGGGCAACAAGAGACCCAGTACTTC. Amino acid sequence: CASSLGQQETQYF.

V and J are TRBV7-2 and TRBJ1-6; D may be TRBD1 (6 bases). The CDR3 contains 15 residues. Germline V gene data show CDR1 as SGHTA and CDR2 as FQGNSA. The V and J ends lost 1 base and 6 bases respectively, with 10 bases between them. The CDR3 nucleotides read TGTGCCAGCAGCTTAGTTTCAGGGGTTAATTCACCCCTCCACTTT. This codes for CASSLVSGVNSPLHF. Looking up the rest from reference TRBV7-2 and TRBJ1-6 gives the full variable domain: GAGVSQSPSNKVTEKGKDVELRCDPISGHTALYWYRQSLGQGLEFLIYFQGNSAPDKSGLPSDRFSAERTGGSVSTLTIQRTQQEDSAVYLCASSLVSGVNSPLHFGNGTRLTVT.

This sequence joins TRBV18 and TRBJ1-4; TRBD1 matches 9 bases. CDR1 is KGHSH, CDR2 LQKENI, per germline. There are 14 residues in the CDR3. Trimming removed 6 bases from V and 8 bases from J; junction bases left unmatched: 7. CDR3 nucleotides: TGTGCCAGCTCTTCGGGGACAGGGAAGGAAAAACTGTTTTTT. It encodes CASSSGTGKEKLFF. The entire variable domain, with the rest obtained from reference TRBV18 and TRBJ1-4, is as follows: NAGVMQNPRHLVRRRGQEARLRCSPMKGHSHVYWYRQLPEEGLKFMVYLQKENIIDESGMPKERFSAEFPKEGPSILRIQQVVRGDSAAYFCASSSGTGKEKLFFGSGTQLSVL.

This clone was seen more than once but under ten times. The chain has TRBV4-3 and TRBJ1-2, with a possible D match to TRBD1 (6 bases). The CDR3 loop spans 16 amino acids. The germline V gene encodes CDR1 LGHNA and CDR2 YSLEER. V was cut by 3 bases and J by 4 bases, with 18 bases left in between. CDR3 loop: CASSQANLGQRYGYTF. The CDR3 bases are TGCGCCAGCAGCCAGGCCAACCTCGGACAGCGCTATGGCTACACCTTC.

A few counts support this clone. The chain links TRBV5-4 to TRBJ2-5; TRBD2 aligns across 8 bases. The V segment lost 9 bases and the J segment 1 base; nucleotides outside the gene matches: 5. The CDR3 is 13 residues long. The germline gives CDR1 SGHNT, CDR2 YYREEE (reference sequence). This CDR3 is CATSGGPQETQYF. Written as DNA, the CDR3 is TGTGCCACCTCGGGAGGGCCCCAAGAGACCCAGTACTTC.

This chain uses TRBV9 with TRBJ1-2, with D tentatively TRBD1 (5 bases). Looked up from germline, CDR1 is SGDLS and CDR2 is YYNGEE. V lost 4 bases and J 1 base, leaving 14 bases between the germline ends. The CDR3 runs to 15 residues. CDR3 nucleotide sequence: TGTGCCAGCAGCCCACCGACAGCCATTAACTATGGCTACACCTTC. Its protein is CASSPPTAINYGYTF. The complete variable domain, with remaining parts taken from reference TRBV9 and TRBJ1-2, reads DSGVTQTPKHLITATGQRVTLRCSPRSGDLSVYWYQQSLDQGLQFLIQYYNGEERAKGNILERFSAQQFPDLHSELNLSSLELGDSALYFCASSPPTAINYGYTFGSGTRLTVV.

This chain uses TRBV6-6 with TRBJ1-1; D unclear. The V end lost 0 bases, the J end lost 1 base, and 6 bases lay between the germline ends. The CDR3 length is 14 residues. Germline-derived CDR1 and CDR2 are MNHNY and SVGAGI (reference sequence). Here the CDR3 reads CASSYSLGNTEAFF. CDR3 DNA sequence: TGTGCCAGCAGTTACTCCCTTGGGAACACTGAAGCTTTCTTT.

This chain joins TRBV2 and TRBJ1-5, with a weak D call TRBD1 (6 bases). Germline V gene sequence: CDR1 SNHLY, CDR2 FYNNEI. The CDR3 covers 14 residues. The V end lost 4 bases, the J end lost 5 bases, and 12 bases lay between the germline ends. CDR3 loop: CASSGQASYQPQHF. Written as DNA, the CDR3 is TGTGCCAGCAGTGGACAGGCTTCCTATCAGCCCCAGCATTTT.

The genes are TRBV11-3 and TRBJ1-6; D is unresolved. V gave up 2 bases and J gave up 8 bases, with 13 bases separating them. The germline V gene has CDR1 SGHNT and CDR2 YENEEA. The CDR3 sequence is 15 residues long. In nucleotides, the CDR3 is TGTGCCAGCAGCTTAAACGGGATTCTAGATTCACCCCTCCACTTT. Protein product: CASSLNGILDSPLHF. The full variable domain, with the rest looked up from reference TRBV11-3 and TRBJ1-6, is EAGVVQSPRYKIIEKKQPVAFWCNPISGHNTLYWYLQNLGQGPELLIRYENEEAVDDSQLPKDRFSAERLKGVDSTLKIQPAELGDSAVYLCASSLNGILDSPLHFGNGTRLTVT.

The chain has TRBV5-1 and TRBJ1-6, with a tentative D call TRBD1 (5 bases). The germline gives CDR1 SGHRS, CDR2 YFSETQ. V shed 6 bases and J shed 7 bases, with 14 bases lying between them. CDR3 length: 14 residues. The DNA for the CDR3 is TGCGCCAGCAATCTGGGAGCAGGGAATTCACCCCTCCACTTT. It specifies CASNLGAGNSPLHF.

This clone was observed a single time. The chain carries TRBV2 and TRBJ1-4; D may be TRBD1 (5 bases). V was pared by 8 bases and J by 8 bases, with 12 bases between. Germline-derived CDR1 and CDR2 are SNHLY and FYNNEI. The CDR3 covers 12 residues. The CDR3 spells CASGGVREKLFF. The CDR3 region has the DNA TGTGCCAGCGGGGGGGTGCGAGAAAAACTGTTTTTT.

This chain connects TRBV7-2 to TRBJ1-1; perhaps TRBD1 as D (6 bases). V was pared by 6 bases and J by 1 base, with 15 bases between. CDR1 is SGHTA, CDR2 FQGNSA, per germline. This CDR3 has 15 residues. As DNA, the CDR3 is TGTGCCAGCAGACAAAGGGGGGGGGAGAACACTGAAGCTTTCTTT. Translation gives CASRQRGGENTEAFF.

In DNA, the CDR3 is TGTGCCACCAGCAGGAGTAGCGGGGGGATATACAATGAGCAGTTCTTC. It specifies CATSRSSGGIYNEQFF. The rearrangement links TRBV15 to TRBJ2-1; 10 nucleotides match TRBD2. CDR1 and CDR2 (germline): LNHNV, YYDKDF (reference sequence). The CDR3 runs 16 residues. V lost 3 bases and J lost 4; bases outside the gene matches: 6. The complete variable domain, with remaining parts taken from reference TRBV15 and TRBJ2-1, reads DAMVIQNPRYQVTQFGKPVTLSCSQTLNHNVMYWYQQKSSQAPKLLFHYYDKDFNNEADTPDNFQSRRPNTSFCFLDIRSPGLGDTAMYLCATSRSSGGIYNEQFFGPGTRLTVL.

The chain employs TRBV7-2 and TRBJ2-5, with D hard to call. With 0 bases removed from V and 5 bases from J, the gap between germline ends came to 10 bases. The CDR3 has 14 residues. Germline loops: CDR1 SGHTA, CDR2 FQGNSA. CDR3 nucleotides: TGTGCCAGCAGCTTAGCGGTCCTTGGGGAGACCCAGTACTTC. Translation: CASSLAVLGETQYF.

This chain connects TRBV7-2 to TRBJ1-1; TRBD1 matches at 10 bases. CDR3 length equals 16 residues. With V trimmed by 3 bases and J by 2 bases, 6 bases remained unmatched. Germline V lookup: CDR1 SGHTA, CDR2 FQGNSA. The CDR3 DNA sequence: TGTGCCAGCAGCTTGTCACGGACAGGGGGAAACACTGAAGCTTTCTTT. Translating it yields CASSLSRTGGNTEAFF. Full variable domain (remainder filled in from reference TRBV7-2 and TRBJ1-1): GAGVSQSPSNKVTEKGKDVELRCDPISGHTALYWYRQSLGQGLEFLIYFQGNSAPDKSGLPSDRFSAERTGGSVSTLTIQRTQQEDSAVYLCASSLSRTGGNTEAFFGQGTRLTVV.